This TCR beta chain was documented in a study of identical twins. This clonotype was observed a handful of times. MiXCR, applied by TCRdb to the 5' RACE reads, yields one record per CDR3 protein. The table lists 240,000 or so distinct CDR3 sequences, 10% to 15% of them singletons. V dropped 5 bases and J dropped 2 bases, with 13 bases sitting between them. The CDR3 length is 14 residues. These data were also filed under a second study, of yellow fever vaccine responses in identical twins.

This rearrangement joins TRBV12-3 or TRBV12-4 to TRBJ2-7, with a weak D call TRBD1 (5 bases). The receptor's source is a young woman in good health. Sequences were obtained from memory (CD45RO+) T cells sorted from blood. The CDR3, as DNA: TGTGCCAGCAGTCCCCGACAGACTGCCTACGAGCAGTACTTC. This translates into CASSPRQTAYEQYF.